Described below is a single TCR beta chain sequence and its context. The table lists this clone with a few counts. Its antigen remains unidentified. No clone much larger than this one lies a single base away; base qualities are absent. Genomic DNA underwent TCRB CDR3 sequencing using the immunoSEQ assay. The paper's data handling went like this. Analyses were restricted to productive TCRB rearrangements. A clone was defined by a unique TCRB CDR3 sequence, and clonality was computed as a productive clonality index based on Shannon entropy. The template counts of each clone relative to the total templates per sample were used to calculate repertoire overlap between two samples. A correlation with a Spearman r of 0.55 to 0.65 was found between V-gene usage by flow cytometry and V-gene usage by TCRB sequencing. Sourced from immuneACCESS, this table was stored by TCRdb with only in-frame sequences that have V and J called. A share of the clones is absent; for the studies checked, an unresolved V gene accounts for under half, and the remainder has no known explanation. V and J calls and clone size are given by that table; D and trimming were obtained from the DNA. This sample lists tens of thousands of clones; under 85% were detected once. Around 3% of the sample rests with the top ten.

The sample belongs to a study of somatic mutations in cytotoxic T cells in rheumatoid arthritis (TCRdb year 2017). At the level of the whole study: Sorted V beta1+ cells also underwent TCRB sequencing, and some V beta antibody-stained T-cell populations were flow-sorted at nearly 100% purity on a FACSAria II or Sony SH800. The study asked whether expanded CD8+ T-cell clones in newly diagnosed, untreated rheumatoid arthritis carry somatic mutations, and used TCRB deep sequencing to characterize clonality. TCRB deep sequencing was performed for 65 rheumatoid arthritis patients and about 20 healthy controls. Patients and controls did not essentially differ in median age, which was nearly identical between the groups. Study-level results and caveats: CD8+ clonality increased with age in patients (Spearman r ~ 0.5) but not in healthy controls. In about an eighth of the 65 patients, more than 20% of CD8+ cells belonged to the largest CD8+ clone, while several identical CD8+ TCRB sequences were shared between blood and synovial fluid. It was unknown which antigens the expanded CD8+ clones targeted, and their absence from virus-specific databases did not exclude viral specificity. The slight underrepresentation of TRBV07 in patients was not corrected for multiple comparisons. There was no significant difference in CD8+ T-cell clonality between rheumatoid arthritis patients and age-matched healthy controls.

V ends up 2 bases short and J 3 bases short, with an unmatched junction base count of 0. In the germline V gene, CDR1 corresponds to MRHNA and CDR2 to SNTAGT. CDR3 length: 15 amino acids, cysteine to phenylalanine. The kept DNA is CDR3 alone, 45 bases in frame from the first base. Buffy coats from around 21 blood donors served as healthy controls, a group that was over 45% female with a median age of about 52 years (range roughly 21-75). CD4+ and CD8+ cells were isolated by positive magnetic bead selection on an AutoMACS, and purity was checked by flow cytometry. Isolation of peripheral blood mononuclear cells was done through Ficoll-Paque PLUS density gradient separation. DNA from CD4-enriched, CD8-enriched or PBMC samples was extracted using Nucleospin Tissue or Tissue XS kits and then quantified on a Qubit 2.0 fluorometer.

The clonotype comes from a man between 35 and 55 years old in good health. The sequencing input was CD8+ T cells sorted from blood. The sequence links TRBV6-4 to TRBJ2-2; the junction holds 10 bases that match TRBD2. The sequenced DNA is TGTGCCAGCAGTGACGGGACTAGCGACACCGGGGAGCTGTTTTTT. Protein translation: CASSDGTSDTGELFF.